A selection of T cell receptor beta chains follows, all from one sample in a study of control samples from healthy donors and cancer patients. Here immunoSEQ multiplex PCR was the method, and the copy in TCRdb shows in-frame clones only, minus some. The sample includes 120,000 to 150,000 clones, about 89% of them seen just once. The specimen was blood. These receptors all come from a man aged 25-45 years in good health. Each CDR3 is given with its conserved first and last residue. The D gene is left open where the match is weak. A clone size is listed for some rows: how often the clone was seen (once, few, many), or a class if it is expanded.

D gene	J gene	V gene	clone size	CDR3 DNA	CDR3 protein
.	TRBJ1-1	TRBV6-1	.	TGTGCCAGCAGTTCATTTAAAATGAACACTGAAGCTTTCTTT	CASSSFKMNTEAFF
TRBD1	TRBJ1-1	TRBV29-1	.	TGCAGCGTCAAGGCGTCAGGGGGTGGTACTGAAGCTTTCTTT	CSVKASGGGTEAFF
.	TRBJ2-2	TRBV5-1	.	TGCGCCAGCAGTAGGGAGACCTTAACTAGTCTTCCAAGCGGGGAGCTGTTTTTT	CASSRETLTSLPSGELFF
.	TRBJ2-7	TRBV9	.	TGTGCCAGCAGCGTCAGGAGCCACTCCTACGAGCAGTACTTC	CASSVRSHSYEQYF
TRBD2	TRBJ2-7	TRBV30	.	TGTGCCTGGAGCGGACTAGCGGGAGACGAGCAGTACTTC	CAWSGLAGDEQYF
.	TRBJ2-3	TRBV7-2	.	TGTGCCAGCAGCTTAGCCCATAGAGGAGGTACAGATACGCAGTATTTT	CASSLAHRGGTDTQYF
.	TRBJ2-3	TRBV27	.	TGTGCCAGCAGGAGGGGAGGCACAGATACGCAGTATTTT	CASRRGGTDTQYF
TRBD2	TRBJ2-7	TRBV11-3	.	TGTGCCAGCAGCTTAGCGGGGGGAGGGGCCTACGAGCAGTACTTC	CASSLAGGGAYEQYF
.	TRBJ1-5	TRBV5-1	once	TGCGCCAGCAGCCCGGACAGTGATCAGCCCCAGCATTTT	CASSPDSDQPQHF
.	TRBJ1-5	TRBV6-4	medium-sized	TGTGCCAGCAGTGACGGACAGCCCAATCAGCCCCAGCATTTT	CASSDGQPNQPQHF
.	TRBJ1-1	TRBV3-1/TRBV3-2	.	TGTGCCAGCAGCCCCACGTACAGGAGTTGGGAAGAGGCTTTCTTT	CASSPTYRSWEEAFF
.	TRBJ2-1	TRBV28	.	TGTGCCTGGGGGGGCGCCTACAATGAGCAGTTCTTC	CAWGGAYNEQFF
TRBD2	TRBJ2-5	TRBV11-2	few	TGTGCCAGCAGCTTAGATCGAATGCACCAAGCGGGGGGGCCTAGGGAGACCCAGTACTTC	CASSLDRMHQAGGPRETQYF
TRBD1	TRBJ1-2	TRBV18	.	TGTGCCAGCTCACCTACGGACAGGAACTATGGCTACACCTTC	CASSPTDRNYGYTF
TRBD1	TRBJ1-4	TRBV6-5	.	TGTGCCAGCAGAGCCCGGACAGGGGAGAATGAAAAACTGTTTTTT	CASRARTGENEKLFF
.	TRBJ1-5	TRBV15	.	TGTGCCACCAGCAGAGATGGAAGCAATCAGCCCCAGCATTTT	CATSRDGSNQPQHF
TRBD1	TRBJ1-4	TRBV15	.	TGTGCCACCAGCAGAGAGGGACAGGGGCTTGAAAAACTGTTTTTT	CATSREGQGLEKLFF
.	TRBJ1-6	TRBV7-9	.	TGTGCCCTTCTACCGGGGACCTATAATTCACCCCTCCACTTT	CALLPGTYNSPLHF
.	TRBJ1-2	TRBV21-1	.	TGTGCCAGCAGCAATACCGTATCTTATGGCTACACCTTC	CASSNTVSYGYTF
.	TRBJ2-1	TRBV7-6	.	TGTGCCAGCAGCTTCCGGGACGGCTCCTACAATGAGCAGTTCTTC	CASSFRDGSYNEQFF
.	TRBJ2-3	TRBV24-1	.	TGTGCCACCAGTGACACGGTAGATACGCAGTATTTT	CATSDTVDTQYF
TRBD1	TRBJ1-1	TRBV4-3	.	TGCGCCAGCAGCTCAACAGGGGGCACTGAAGCTTTCTTT	CASSSTGGTEAFF
TRBD2	TRBJ2-1	TRBV24-1	.	TGTGCCACCAGTGATTTCCCAGCGGGAGGCAACAATGAGCAGTTCTTC	CATSDFPAGGNNEQFF
.	TRBJ1-5	TRBV30	.	TGTGCCTGGAGTGGACTGAATAGCAATCAGCCCCAGCATTTT	CAWSGLNSNQPQHF
.	TRBJ1-1	TRBV5-6	.	TGTGCCAGCAGCGTGACAGGTCGGGGCGAAGCTTTCTTT	CASSVTGRGEAFF
.	TRBJ2-2	TRBV9	.	TGTGCCAGCATATCCTTCATCCCGCTGGATGGCACCGGGGAGCTGTTTTTT	CASISFIPLDGTGELFF